The rows below give T cell receptor beta chains drawn from one sample of a study of cytomegalovirus exposure and HLA in healthy donors. Produced via immunoSEQ multiplex PCR; TCRdb's table is partial and in-frame only. In the table there are some 34,000 clones, 65% to 70% of which are singletons. The sample taken for sequencing was PBMCs. The receptors originated from a man in his forties in good health and CMV-seropositive. Both conserved end residues are part of each CDR3. D genes are given only for firm matches. Clone size is stated in some rows and not others, as once, few, many or a class when expanded.

abundance,v_gene,d_gene,j_gene,CDR3nt,CDR3aa
few,TRBV7-2,TRBD1,TRBJ1-1,TGTGCCAGCAGCTTAAGGACAGGGCTCACTGAAGCTTTCTTT,CASSLRTGLTEAFF
once,TRBV2,TRBD1,TRBJ2-7,TGTGCCAGCATGAGGACAGGAAGCTACGAGCAGTACTTC,CASMRTGSYEQYF
NA,TRBV18,TRBD1,TRBJ1-2,TGTGCCAGCTCAAACGGACAGGACTTTTATGGCTACACCTTC,CASSNGQDFYGYTF
NA,TRBV5-1,NA,TRBJ2-7,TGCGCCAGCAGCTTAGGGGCAACAACCTACGAGCAGTACTTC,CASSLGATTYEQYF
NA,TRBV18,NA,TRBJ1-1,TGTGCCAGCTCACCAGAGCGAGCGAGGACTGAAGCTTTCTTT,CASSPERARTEAFF
few,TRBV13,NA,TRBJ2-3,TGTGCCAGCAGCCCCTTCGCCCAGGGGACCTACACAGATACGCAGTATTTT,CASSPFAQGTYTDTQYF
NA,TRBV29-1,NA,TRBJ1-3,TGCAGCGCTCTCGACAGCTACACAGGAAACACCATATATTTT,CSALDSYTGNTIYF
NA,TRBV7-2,TRBD2,TRBJ2-3,TGTGCCAGCAGCTATCCGGGGGGGCAAGATACGCAGTATTTT,CASSYPGGQDTQYF
once,TRBV7-9,TRBD1,TRBJ2-3,TGTGCCAGCAGCTCGATCGACAGGGTGAAGGATACGCAGTATTTT,CASSSIDRVKDTQYF
NA,TRBV14,TRBD2,TRBJ2-5,TGTGCCAGCAGCCTTGGAGCGGGGAGGGGTGGAGAGACCCAGTACTTC,CASSLGAGRGGETQYF
NA,TRBV9,TRBD1,TRBJ2-1,TGTGCCAGCAGCGAATGGACAGGGGGCAGTGAGCAGTTCTTC,CASSEWTGGSEQFF
NA,TRBV25-1,TRBD2,TRBJ2-1,TGTGCCAGCAGTGACCCCCACGGCGGGGGGTTCGACAATGAGCAGTTCTTC,CASSDPHGGGFDNEQFF
once,TRBV19,NA,TRBJ2-5,TGTGCCAGTAGTATCGACGGGGGGCTCGCGAAGACCCAGTACTTC,CASSIDGGLAKTQYF
NA,TRBV7-9,TRBD1,TRBJ2-2,TGTGCCAGCAGCTCAGACAGGGCATGGAACACCGGGGAGCTGTTTTTT,CASSSDRAWNTGELFF
NA,TRBV10-3,TRBD1,TRBJ2-3,TGTGCCATCAGTCCCTGGACAGGGGAAGCAGATACGCAGTATTTT,CAISPWTGEADTQYF
NA,TRBV9,NA,TRBJ2-2,TGTGCCAGCAGCCCCCTAGCGTGGGGAACGAACACCGGGGAGCTGTTTTTT,CASSPLAWGTNTGELFF
few,TRBV30,TRBD1,TRBJ2-7,TGTGCCTGCTCTCAGGGGGCTGGGGAGCAGTACTTC,CACSQGAGEQYF
NA,TRBV2,NA,TRBJ2-1,TGTGCCAGCAGTGAGGAGGGCTGGGATGAGCAGTTCTTC,CASSEEGWDEQFF
few,TRBV11-2,TRBD1,TRBJ1-2,TGTGCCAGCACCAACCAGGGGGCATTTGAGGGCTACACCTTC,CASTNQGAFEGYTF
NA,TRBV19,TRBD2,TRBJ2-1,TGTGCCAGTAGTATATCTCCCCTAGCGGGGGGCTACAATGAGCAGTTCTTC,CASSISPLAGGYNEQFF
NA,TRBV28,TRBD1,TRBJ2-7,TGTGCCAGCACCCCCGGGACAGGGTCCTACGAGCAGTACTTC,CASTPGTGSYEQYF
few,TRBV19,NA,TRBJ1-5,TGTGCCAGTAGTATAGGAGGGTCAGTTCATCAGCCCCAGCATTTT,CASSIGGSVHQPQHF
NA,TRBV18,NA,TRBJ1-4,TGTGCCAGCTCATCTAGACAGACTAATGAAAAACTGTTTTTT,CASSSRQTNEKLFF